Listed here is a single T cell receptor beta chain. The antigen is undetermined. This sample stems from a study of shared clonotypes between healthy human individuals. Whole-study context: The plates for each donor numbered three CD4 naive, three CD4 memory, two CD8 naive and one CD8 memory. Notes on the study in general: Richness estimates generally favored naive over memory subsets. Sampling included only blood; tissue repertoires likely differ.

TCRdb keeps only in-frame clones here, not all; method: immunoSEQ multiplex PCR. The sample yields roughly 760,000 clones, around two thirds seen once. Trimming removed 4 bases at V and 5 bases at J, with 14 bases between. The germline V gene has CDR1 MNHEY and CDR2 SMNVEV (reference sequence). The CDR3 is made up of 14 amino acids. The V call is TRBV27, the J call TRBJ2-5; tentative D call: TRBD2 (5 bases). The sequence was obtained from a young woman in good health. Sequencing was performed on memory CD4+ T cells sorted from blood. The subset: CD45RA-negative fraction. CDR3 region: CASSYYPPGETQYF. DNA of the CDR3: TGTGCCAGCAGTTACTACCCGCCGGGGGAGACCCAGTACTTC.